These T cell receptor beta chains were read from a single sample in a study of T cell responses to AZD1222 COVID-19 vaccine. The repertoire was sequenced with immunoSEQ multiplex PCR; TCRdb's copy has only in-frame clones and lacks some. In the table there are 100,000 to 150,000 clones, over 85% of which are singletons. The sample consisted of peripheral blood, taken on day 0 of AZD1222 vaccination. All receptors come from an adult in good health. Both conserved end residues are trimmed from each CDR3. Fields, in order: V gene, J gene, CDR3 protein.

TRBV19	TRBJ1-5	ASSGTGNQPQH
TRBV3-1/TRBV3-2	TRBJ1-1	ATKPGRDTEAF
TRBV28	TRBJ1-6	ASSLTRDSSYNSPLH
TRBV5-8	TRBJ2-5	ASSPGTGAAETQY
TRBV5-4	TRBJ1-2	ASSLRDRQNYGYT
TRBV5-1	TRBJ2-2	ASSKIFDTGELF
TRBV28	TRBJ1-1	ASSLTSGNTEAF
TRBV10-2	TRBJ1-4	ASGRGDTNEKLF
TRBV21-1	TRBJ1-1	ASTPGANTEAF
TRBV5-1	TRBJ2-1	ASTQGIAGGPGEQF
TRBV2	TRBJ2-1	ASSSGSGGLVDPYNEQF
TRBV5-1	TRBJ1-6	ASSPDRGISPLH
TRBV7-3	TRBJ2-1	ASSRLADNEQF
TRBV4-3	TRBJ2-7	ASSQVTSGAPHEQY
TRBV12-3/TRBV12-4	TRBJ1-6	ASSLGTNSPLH
TRBV6-5	TRBJ2-5	ASSYDGGGLQETQY
TRBV2	TRBJ1-4	ANSQLGTNEKLF
TRBV30	TRBJ1-5	AWSIDSSQPQH
TRBV28	TRBJ1-5	ASHRVRQPQH
TRBV6-2/TRBV6-3	TRBJ2-1	ASSYGRSGRNEQF
TRBV18	TRBJ1-1	ASAIQGTEAF
TRBV30	TRBJ1-2	AWSGPGFLGGYT
TRBV28	TRBJ2-3	ASSPGQGKADTQY
TRBV19	TRBJ1-1	ASSIGRSTEAF
TRBV7-8	TRBJ2-1	ASSLESAREQF
TRBV6-5	TRBJ2-7	ASSYTGTSYEQY
TRBV2	TRBJ1-1	APPQTGTKGEMNTEAF
TRBV9	TRBJ2-1	ASSVGRAPSYNEQF
TRBV7-3	TRBJ2-3	ASKAANRDTQY
TRBV6-5	TRBJ2-5	ASRKVQGAQETQY
TRBV27	TRBJ2-2	ASSSLPTTGELF
TRBV5-1	TRBJ2-5	ASEPGQGHQETQY
TRBV10-2	TRBJ2-1	ASKRGTSGYNEQF
TRBV30	TRBJ1-1	AWTRAGAVVGKAF
TRBV19	TRBJ2-7	ASSARDRDYEQY
TRBV2	TRBJ2-2	ASSEGTGAGELF
TRBV4-2	TRBJ2-7	ASSQGQGTYEQY
TRBV30	TRBJ2-7	AWSAPGLAGSKSYEQY
TRBV6-1	TRBJ1-2	ASSEWTDTYGYT
TRBV7-9	TRBJ2-7	ASSLPSIASSYEQY
TRBV7-8	TRBJ1-2	ASSLGQGTFNYGYT
TRBV5-6	TRBJ1-3	ASSLVPGSGNTIY
TRBV30	TRBJ2-1	AWSHLLGSSSYNEQF
TRBV10-3	TRBJ2-7	AISDPDRVVYEQY
TRBV19	TRBJ1-5	ASSIEGQPQH
TRBV19	TRBJ2-3	ASSLAGAWTDTQY
TRBV10-3	TRBJ1-1	AITAKMNTEAF
TRBV5-1	TRBJ2-7	ASSLGAFGSYEQY
TRBV7-8	TRBJ1-2	ASSSGQGVYGYT
TRBV27	TRBJ2-7	ASSLSGAEQY
TRBV19	TRBJ1-1	ASSILGGLDTEAF
TRBV28	TRBJ1-2	AVKTETGPRYGYT
TRBV18	TRBJ1-5	ASSPSSPNQPQH
TRBV10-3	TRBJ2-3	AISEDRGTDTQY